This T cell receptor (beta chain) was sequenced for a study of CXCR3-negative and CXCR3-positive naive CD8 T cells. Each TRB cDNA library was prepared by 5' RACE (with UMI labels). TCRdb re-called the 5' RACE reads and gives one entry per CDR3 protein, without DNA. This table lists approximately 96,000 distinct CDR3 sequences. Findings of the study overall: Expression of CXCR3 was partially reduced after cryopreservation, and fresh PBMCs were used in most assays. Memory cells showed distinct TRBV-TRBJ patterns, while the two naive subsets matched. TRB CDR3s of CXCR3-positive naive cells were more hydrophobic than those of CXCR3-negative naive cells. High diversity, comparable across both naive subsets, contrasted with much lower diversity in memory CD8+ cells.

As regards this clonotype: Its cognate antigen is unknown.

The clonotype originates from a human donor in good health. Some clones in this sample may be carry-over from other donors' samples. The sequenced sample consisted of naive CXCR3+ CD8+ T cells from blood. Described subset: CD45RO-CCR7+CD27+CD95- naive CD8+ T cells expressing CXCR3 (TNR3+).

CDR3 sequence reads: CASSEEASGGQPQHF. The rearrangement links TRBV6-4 to TRBJ1-5. Germline V gene lookup returns CDR1 MRHNA and CDR2 SNTAGT. The CDR3 consists of 15 residues.